The 32 T cell receptor beta chains below all came from one sample that was sequenced in a study of response to subunit inactivated influenza vaccine. MiXCR, applied by TCRdb to the RT-PCR reads, yields one record per CDR3 protein. The sample gives hundreds of thousands of distinct CDR3 sequences, about a sixth of which show up once; roughly 12% is in the top ten. Here the sequenced sample was PBMCs from blood, taken roughly 13 days after vaccination. The receptors stem from a man over 45 who received an inactivated influenza vaccine.

This clonotype was counted a few times. The chain combines TRBV7-8 with TRBJ1-6, with D unclear. This CDR3 comprises 15 residues. Germline V CDR1 and CDR2: SGHVS, FQNEAQ. The germline V and J ends were trimmed by 5 bases and 4 bases, with 12 bases remaining between them. The CDR3 reads CASSPHRDYNSPLHF. Written as DNA, the CDR3 is TGTGCCAGCAGCCCGCACCGGGATTATAATTCACCCCTCCACTTT.

This clonotype has just a few counts. The chain combines TRBV4-3 with TRBJ2-1, with D perhaps being TRBD1 or TRBD2 (5 bases each). V was clipped by 1 base and J by 7 bases, with 23 bases between them. From germline, CDR1 is LGHNA and CDR2 YSLEER. CDR3 length: 18 amino acids. The CDR3 DNA reads as TGCGCCAGCAGCCAAGTAGTTGGGGGAGTCCTATCGGGGAATGAGCAGTTCTTC. Translation: CASSQVVGGVLSGNEQFF.

This sequence joins TRBV5-1 and TRBJ1-2; 8 bases map to TRBD1. V was pared by 0 bases and J by 5 bases, with 6 bases of the junction left unmatched. Per germline, CDR1 SGHRS and CDR2 YFSETQ. The CDR3 sequence is 15 residues long. The chain's CDR3 is CASSLGRGRWYGYTF. CDR3 coding DNA: TGCGCCAGCAGCTTGGGCAGGGGGCGATGGTATGGCTACACCTTC.

This clonotype has a single count. The chain has TRBV28 and TRBJ1-2, with a tentative D call TRBD1 (6 bases). The V and J ends lost 2 bases and 5 bases respectively, with 12 bases between them. From germline, CDR1 is MDHEN and CDR2 SYDVKM. The CDR3 has 14 amino acids. DNA of the CDR3: TGTGCCAGCAGTTTACCACACAGGGAGTATGGCTACACCTTC. Translated: CASSLPHREYGYTF.

This clonotype has more than one count but fewer than ten. The gene calls are TRBV11-1 and TRBJ2-1; D might be TRBD1 (6 bases). Germline V gene sequence: CDR1 SGHAT, CDR2 FQDESV (reference sequence). CDR3 length: 19 residues. Trimming left V 1 base short and J 4 bases short, with 23 bases between. CDR3 residues: CASSLEGRGPMGFYNEQFF. The CDR3 nucleotides read TGTGCCAGCAGCTTAGAGGGCAGGGGCCCTATGGGTTTTTACAATGAGCAGTTCTTC.

The chain carries TRBV28 and TRBJ2-7, with D unclear. V was clipped by 8 bases and J by 0 bases, with 8 bases between them. Germline V gives CDR1 MDHEN, CDR2 SYDVKM. The CDR3 is 12 residues long. The CDR3 spells CASCEPSYEQYF. The CDR3 bases are TGTGCCAGCTGCGAACCCTCCTACGAGCAGTACTTC.

The chain couples TRBV7-9 to TRBJ2-1, with D possibly matching TRBD2 (6 bases). CDR3 length: 12 residues. The germline gives CDR1 SEHNR, CDR2 FQNEAQ (reference sequence). Trimming cost V 7 bases and J 5 bases, with 9 bases left between them. Here the CDR3 reads CASTGRNNEQFF. Written as DNA, the CDR3 is TGTGCCAGCACGGGGAGGAACAATGAGCAGTTCTTC.

In its sample, this clonotype was seen a few times. The V gene is TRBV12-3 or TRBV12-4, the J gene TRBJ1-2; 9 nucleotides align to TRBD1. The CDR3 length is 15 residues. V dropped 5 bases and J dropped 5; count of bases not matched to a gene: 9. CDR3 residues: CASSTRDRVEYGYTF. As DNA, the CDR3 is TGTGCCAGCAGTACCCGGGACAGGGTTGAGTATGGCTACACCTTC.

This rearrangement joins TRBV20-1 to TRBJ2-5, with D hard to call. Germline lookup yields CDR1 DFQATT and CDR2 SNEGSKA (reference sequence). The V gene lost 3 bases and the J gene lost 0 bases, with 14 bases spanning the gap. The CDR3 runs to 15 residues. CDR3 nucleotide sequence: TGCAGTGCTAGGCCTGGGCTTCCGTACCAAGAGACCCAGTACTTC. Its protein product is CSARPGLPYQETQYF.

The sample holds a few counts of this clonotype. This chain links TRBV29-1 with TRBJ1-1; a weak D match, TRBD1 (6 bases). Germline loops: CDR1 SQVTM, CDR2 ANQGSEA. The V end was cut by 6 bases, the J end by 1 base, with 12 bases between. CDR3 length: 13 amino acids. CDR3 nucleotides: TGCAGCGTGGTGGGACAACCGAACACTGAAGCTTTCTTT. Translating it yields CSVVGQPNTEAFF.

The CDR3 DNA sequence: TGTGCCAGCAGTATAATGACGGCCGAGCAGTACTTC. Its protein is CASSIMTAEQYF. The gene calls are TRBV28 and TRBJ2-7; D is unresolved. The CDR3 consists of 12 residues. Trimming left V 5 bases short and J 6 bases short, with 11 bases between. Germline CDR1 reads MDHEN; CDR2 reads SYDVKM.

This clonotype occurred a few times. The J gene is TRBJ2-1, the V gene TRBV12-3 or TRBV12-4; D remains ambiguous. The CDR3 extends over 14 amino acids. Trimming stripped 4 bases from V and 2 bases from J, with 9 bases between. The CDR3 DNA is TGTGCCAGCAGTTCCGTATTTCCCTACAATGAGCAGTTCTTC. Translation: CASSSVFPYNEQFF.

This clonotype has a count of ten or more. The rearrangement links TRBV27 to TRBJ1-6; weak D call: TRBD1 (6 bases). CDR1 is MNHEY, CDR2 SMNVEV, per germline (reference sequence). Trimming pared 3 bases from V and 8 bases from J, leaving 14 bases between. The CDR3 consists of 15 residues. The CDR3 region has the DNA TGTGCCAGCAGTTTGGGCGCGGGGGCGGATTCACCCCTCCACTTT. Translated: CASSLGAGADSPLHF.

This clonotype was seen repeatedly, ten times or more. This chain connects TRBV5-1 to TRBJ1-2, with a weak D call TRBD1 (5 bases). V lost 4 bases and J lost 8, with 24 bases in between. Germline assignment: CDR1 SGHRS and CDR2 YFSETQ. The CDR3 totals 16 residues. CDR3 sequence reads: CASSPTGDVFSGGYTF. The CDR3 DNA reads as TGCGCCAGCAGCCCGACCGGGGACGTGTTTTCGGGAGGCTACACCTTC.

V is TRBV18 and J is TRBJ1-2, with D perhaps TRBD1 (6 bases). Trimming cost V 3 bases and J 7 bases, with 15 bases left between them. This CDR3 is 14 amino acids long. Looked up from germline, CDR1 is KGHSH and CDR2 is LQKENI. The CDR3 region has the DNA TGTGCCAGCTCACCCCCATCGGGGGGCGTTGGCTACACCTTC. This sequence encodes CASSPPSGGVGYTF.

The chain links TRBV3-1 to TRBJ2-7; 7 nucleotides line up with TRBD1. V dropped 6 bases and J dropped 3; count of bases not matched to a gene: 5. This CDR3 comprises 13 residues. Germline CDR1 is LGHDT and CDR2 is YNNKEL (reference sequence). CDR3 residues: CASRRDSHYEQYF. Written as DNA, the CDR3 is TGTGCCAGCAGACGGGACAGCCACTACGAGCAGTACTTC.

The chain uses TRBV29-1 and TRBJ1-5, with 7 bases matching TRBD1. Germline CDR1 SQVTM, CDR2 ANQGSEA. The CDR3 has 13 amino acids. With V trimmed by 7 bases and J by 2 bases, 5 bases remained unmatched. CDR3 nucleotides: TGCAGCGCCCTGACAGGGCGCAATCAGCCCCAGCATTTT. Translating gives CSALTGRNQPQHF.

At least ten counts were recorded for this clonotype. The chain recombines TRBV5-6 with TRBJ2-3; TRBD2 agrees at 13 bases. The V gene end was trimmed by 2 bases and the J gene end by 6 bases; junction bases not matched to a gene: 9. Looked up from germline, CDR1 is SGHDT and CDR2 is YYEEEE. The CDR3 is 17 amino acids. CDR3: CASSLKGLAGLGDTQYF. The CDR3 bases are TGTGCCAGCAGCTTAAAGGGACTAGCGGGACTTGGCGATACGCAGTATTTT.

This clonotype has a handful of counts. This could be a read error, since a much larger clone is one nucleotide away. The chain links TRBV3-1 to TRBJ1-1; possibly TRBD1 for D (6 bases). Trimming left V 6 bases short and J 1 base short, with 9 bases between. CDR1 is LGHDT, CDR2 YNNKEL, per germline (reference sequence). The CDR3 consists of 13 residues. The CDR3 loop is CASSTTGNTEAFF. In nucleotides, the CDR3 is TGTGCCAGCAGTACGACAGGGAACACTGAAGCTTTCTTT.

This chain links TRBV7-6 with TRBJ2-5; a possible D gene is TRBD1 (5 bases). The germline V gene has CDR1 SGHVS and CDR2 FNYEAQ. The ends were cut back, 1 base at V and 5 bases at J, with 14 bases in the middle. This CDR3 contains 15 residues. CDR3 amino acids: CASSLVGAGPETQYF. The CDR3 nucleotides are TGTGCCAGCAGCTTAGTTGGGGCCGGGCCTGAGACCCAGTACTTC.

This clonotype was picked up a small number of times. The J gene is TRBJ1-1, the V gene TRBV6-1; D gene ambiguous. The germline V gene has CDR1 MNHNS and CDR2 SASEGT. CDR3 length equals 14 residues. Trimming stripped 6 bases from V and 5 bases from J, with 16 bases between. The CDR3 spells CASSSGGEGTEAFF. Here the CDR3 DNA reads TGTGCCAGCAGCTCCGGCGGGGAAGGGACTGAAGCTTTCTTT.

This chain connects TRBV30 to TRBJ2-1, with TRBD1 identical over 9 bases. Trimming removed 5 bases from V and 3 bases from J; junction bases left unmatched: 2. Germline V gives CDR1 GTSNPN, CDR2 SVGIG (reference sequence). The CDR3 has 13 residues. The CDR3 DNA sequence: TGTGCCTGGGAGGGACAGGGCTACAATGAGCAGTTCTTC. This sequence encodes CAWEGQGYNEQFF. The variable domain in full, with the rest retrieved from reference TRBV30 and TRBJ2-1, is SQTIHQWPATLVQPVGSPLSLECTVEGTSNPNLYWYRQAAGRGLQLLFYSVGIGQISSEVPQNLSASRPQDRQFILSSKKLLLSDSGFYLCAWEGQGYNEQFFGPGTRLTVL.

In nucleotides, the CDR3 is TGTGCCAGCAGCCAAGCCCCAGGGGACATCCTCTCTGGAAACACCATATATTTT. It is translated as CASSQAPGDILSGNTIYF. The V call is TRBV4-2, the J call TRBJ1-3; D might be TRBD1 (6 bases). Trimming stripped 1 base from V and 0 bases from J, with 16 bases between. Germline assignment: CDR1 LGHNA and CDR2 YNFKEQ. The CDR3 loop spans 18 amino acids.

The genes are TRBV4-3 and TRBJ2-1, with D perhaps being TRBD1 or TRBD2 (6 bases each). Trimming pared 3 bases from V and 2 bases from J, leaving 14 bases between. The CDR3 spans 16 residues. The V gene's germline CDR1 is LGHNA and CDR2 YSLEER. The CDR3 loop reads CASSQKGGIPYNEQFF. For the CDR3, the DNA is TGCGCCAGCAGCCAGAAAGGGGGGATTCCCTACAATGAGCAGTTCTTC.

In this sample, this clonotype turned up a few times. The genes are TRBV7-2 and TRBJ2-7; D not resolved. Deletions cut 1 base from V and 1 base from J, with 11 bases between. The CDR3 covers 15 residues. CDR1 is SGHTA, CDR2 FQGNSA, per germline. For the CDR3, the DNA is TGTGCCAGCAGCTTAGTTCAGGTCTTTTCCTACGAGCAGTACTTC. Translated, it gives CASSLVQVFSYEQYF.

This clonotype has a count of ten or more. The gene calls are TRBV4-3 and TRBJ1-1; a weak D match, TRBD1 (5 bases). CDR1 is LGHNA and CDR2 is YSLEER in the germline V gene. Trimming shortened V by 0 bases and J by 1 base, and 15 bases separated the two germline ends. The CDR3 contains 17 residues. CDR3 loop: CASSQEFGGPQNTEAFF. Here the CDR3 DNA reads TGCGCCAGCAGCCAAGAGTTCGGGGGACCGCAGAACACTGAAGCTTTCTTT.

This clonotype has more than one count but fewer than ten. This chain links TRBV6-2 or TRBV6-3 with TRBJ2-2, with a tentative D call TRBD2 (5 bases). The CDR3 is 15 residues long. Looked up from germline, CDR1 is MNHEY and CDR2 is SVGEGT. Trimming removed 3 bases at V and 4 bases at J, with 12 bases between. The CDR3 region has the DNA TGTGCCAGCAGTTATAGAAGAGGGTTCACCGGGGAGCTGTTTTTT. Amino acid sequence: CASSYRRGFTGELFF.

The chain links TRBV7-2 to TRBJ2-7; D is unclear. The CDR3 contains 14 residues. CDR1 and CDR2 (germline): SGHTA, FQGNSA. Trimming shortened V by 2 bases and J by 0 bases, and 8 bases separated the two germline ends. The CDR3 here is CASSLRQSSYEQYF. CDR3 DNA sequence: TGTGCCAGCAGCTTACGGCAAAGCTCCTACGAGCAGTACTTC.

The V call is TRBV24-1, the J call TRBJ2-2, with TRBD1 identical over 9 bases. This CDR3 has 16 residues. Germline V gene lookup returns CDR1 KGHDR and CDR2 SFDVKD. J was trimmed by 3 bases and V by 7 bases; bases with no gene match: 8. Written as DNA, the CDR3 is TGTGCCACCAGCTCCAGGACAGGGGTGTACACCGGGGAGCTGTTTTTT. Translation gives CATSSRTGVYTGELFF.

A few counts support this clonotype. V usage is TRBV5-1 and J usage is TRBJ1-6, with D possibly being TRBD1 (5 bases). This CDR3 region has 15 residues. Germline CDR1 and CDR2: SGHRS and YFSETQ. Trimming took 0 bases from V and 3 from J, leaving 7 bases between them. The CDR3 sequence: CASSLGTIYNSPLHF. CDR3 bases: TGCGCCAGCAGCTTGGGGACAATCTATAATTCACCCCTCCACTTT. Full variable domain (remainder filled in from reference TRBV5-1 and TRBJ1-6): KAGVTQTPRYLIKTRGQQVTLSCSPISGHRSVSWYQQTPGQGLQFLFEYFSETQRNKGNFPGRFSGRQFSNSRSEMNVSTLELGDSALYLCASSLGTIYNSPLHFGNGTRLTVT.

The rearrangement uses TRBV5-1 and TRBJ1-4, with a possible D match to TRBD1 (6 bases). The CDR3 spans 16 residues. The V and J ends lost 0 bases and 8 bases respectively, with 17 bases between them. CDR1 and CDR2 (germline): SGHRS, YFSETQ. CDR3 in amino acids: CASSLAGTGRSEKLFF. CDR3 nucleotide sequence: TGCGCCAGCAGCTTGGCCGGTACAGGGAGGTCGGAAAAACTGTTTTTT.

About this clonotype itself: A much larger clone lies a single base off, so this may be a read error. The rearrangement uses TRBV3-1 and TRBJ2-7; TRBD1 or TRBD2 may be the D gene (5 bases each). V was pared by 8 bases and J by 2 bases, with 28 bases between. The CDR3 consists of 18 residues. The germline V gene has CDR1 LGHDT and CDR2 YNNKEL (reference sequence). The DNA for the CDR3 is TGTGCCAGCTGGGCTTCCTGGGGGTCCGGGCTTCGACCCTACGAGCAGTACTTC. This translates into CASWASWGSGLRPYEQYF.